This is a list of T cell receptor beta chains from one sample in a study of blood T cell repertoires in COVID-19. TCRdb's copy holds only in-frame clones and misses some; the assay was immunoSEQ multiplex PCR. The sample has roughly 400,000 clones, roughly 88% seen once. Sequencing was performed on PBMCs or T cells enriched from blood (not recorded which). The receptors were sampled from a man between 18 and 29 years old who had recovered from COVID-19. CDR3s include the opening cysteine and the closing phenylalanine or tryptophan. The D gene is left open where the match is weak. Only part of the rows carry a size: once, few, many, or a class if the clone is expanded.

D	J	V	size	DNA	CDR3
NA	TRBJ1-5	TRBV27	NA	TGTGCCAGCAGTTCTACAGGGAATCAGCCCCAGCATTTT	CASSSTGNQPQHF
NA	TRBJ1-2	TRBV10-3	once	TGTGCCACCACTGAGCGCGAACAGGGAATTGGCTACACCTTC	CATTEREQGIGYTF
TRBD2	TRBJ2-1	TRBV19	NA	TGTGCCAGTAGGGCCTTTGCGGGAGGGTGGGAGCAGTTCTTC	CASRAFAGGWEQFF
NA	TRBJ2-1	TRBV30	NA	TGTGCCTGGACTCGTGGAGTTTACAATGAGCAGTTCTTC	CAWTRGVYNEQFF
TRBD1	TRBJ1-4	TRBV18	NA	TGTGCCAGCTCAAACCGGGACAGGGGACCTGGCGGAGGTGAAAAACTGTTTTTT	CASSNRDRGPGGGEKLFF
NA	TRBJ2-6	TRBV19	NA	TGTGCCAGTAGCGGGTACAACTCTGGGGCCAACGTCCTGACTTTC	CASSGYNSGANVLTF
NA	TRBJ1-4	TRBV25-1	NA	TGTGCCAGCAGTGACTCCGGACAGCTTGAAAAACTGTTTTTT	CASSDSGQLEKLFF
TRBD1	TRBJ1-4	TRBV11-3	NA	TGTGCCAGCAGCGCGGACAGGGGTGAAAAACTGTTTTTT	CASSADRGEKLFF
NA	TRBJ2-7	TRBV28	NA	TGTGCCAGCAGTTTAGTTGGGGCTGGATCCTACGAGCAGTACTTC	CASSLVGAGSYEQYF
NA	TRBJ1-4	TRBV7-9	NA	TGTGCCAGCAGCCCCCCGACAACAACTAATGAAAAACTGTTTTTT	CASSPPTTTNEKLFF
TRBD1	TRBJ1-1	TRBV10-2	once	TGCGCCAGCAGCAGACAGGGGGGGACTGAAGCTTTCTTT	CASSRQGGTEAFF
NA	TRBJ1-1	TRBV25-1	NA	TGTGCCAGCAGTGAGAGACAGGTGACGACTGAAGCTTTCTTT	CASSERQVTTEAFF
TRBD1	TRBJ1-1	TRBV27	NA	TGTGCCAGCAGTTTCCGGAAGGTACAGGGGGCTAACACTGAAGCTTTCTTT	CASSFRKVQGANTEAFF
TRBD1	TRBJ1-5	TRBV18	NA	TGTGCCAGCTCACCGACAGGGGACCAGCCCCAGCATTTT	CASSPTGDQPQHF
NA	TRBJ2-7	TRBV5-4	once	TGTGCCAGCAGCGCGGGGACGTGGACAGGCTCCGAGCAGTACTTC	CASSAGTWTGSEQYF
NA	TRBJ1-1	TRBV19	few	TGTGCCAGCTTGGAGCGTACTGAAGCTTTCTTT	CASLERTEAFF
NA	TRBJ2-3	TRBV6-5	NA	TGTGCCAGCAGGTCCCAGGAATCTAGCACAGATACGCAGTATTTT	CASRSQESSTDTQYF
TRBD1	TRBJ1-5	TRBV5-5	NA	TGTGCCAGCAGCCGGACAGGTGGGAATCAGCCCCAGCATTTT	CASSRTGGNQPQHF
NA	TRBJ2-7	TRBV5-6	NA	TGTGCCAGCAGCGCCCCCGGAGGAGCCTACGAGCAGTACTTC	CASSAPGGAYEQYF
NA	TRBJ1-5	TRBV2	NA	TGTGCCAGCAGTGGAGGGATGGACCCTCAGCCCCAGCATTTT	CASSGGMDPQPQHF
TRBD1	TRBJ1-2	TRBV2	NA	TGTGCCAGCAGTGAAGGCAGGGGGCTAGGTTTAGGATATGGCTACACCTTC	CASSEGRGLGLGYGYTF
NA	TRBJ1-2	TRBV5-1	NA	TGCGCCAGCAGCCAGGGATCTCGAACGGCCAACTATGGCTACACCTTC	CASSQGSRTANYGYTF
TRBD1	TRBJ1-2	TRBV4-1	NA	TGCGCCAGCAGCCAAGATCGGACAGGGGGCTATGGCTACACCTTC	CASSQDRTGGYGYTF
TRBD1	TRBJ1-4	TRBV10-3	NA	TGTGCCACACGGGACAGGGGGTACACTAATGAAAAACTGTTTTTT	CATRDRGYTNEKLFF
TRBD1	TRBJ1-3	TRBV7-9	NA	TGTGCCAGCAGCTTAGGGGACAGGGTTGGAAACACCATATATTTT	CASSLGDRVGNTIYF
TRBD2	TRBJ2-1	TRBV19	NA	TGTGCCAGTAGTTCCGGGCTAGCGGGAGGGCCCGTCGTCTTC	CASSSGLAGGPVVF